The 5 T cell receptor beta chains presented below share a single source sample, sequenced in a study of regulatory T cells in long-lasting Graves disease. iRepertoire HTBI primers and Arm-PCR of CDR3 regions built TCR beta libraries. TCRdb re-called the multiplex PCR reads with MiXCR, one entry per CDR3 protein. The sample records under 500,000 distinct CDR3 sequences, about a fifth being singletons. Time point noted: persistent/refractory GD, antithyroid drugs over 5 years with positive TRAb. The authors made the TCR library using RNA they extracted from PBMCs. The material sequenced was peripheral blood mononuclear cells (PBMCs), taken when the disease was refractory, from a patient treated with antithyroid drugs. These receptors came from a female donor with Graves disease.

The chain carries TRBV5-4 and TRBJ2-2; 11 bases map to TRBD2. The germline CDR1 and CDR2 sequences are SGHNT and YYREEE (reference sequence). V trimming: 3 bases; J trimming: 2 bases; junction bases outside the gene matches: 6. CDR3 size: 17 residues. The CDR3 sequence: CASSYRLAGINTGELFF. The CDR3 DNA sequence: TGTGCCAGCAGCTACCGACTAGCGGGAATTAACACCGGGGAGCTGTTTTTT.

The chain joins TRBV13 to TRBJ1-1; D is unresolved. Deletions cut 1 base from V and 3 bases from J, with 6 bases between. Germline loops: CDR1 PRHDT, CDR2 FYEKMQ (reference sequence). This CDR3 region has 13 residues. The CDR3 DNA sequence: TGTGCCAGCAGCTTAGACCCGGACACTGAAGCTTTCTTT. Its protein product is CASSLDPDTEAFF.

The gene calls are TRBV10-3 and TRBJ2-2, with 11 bases matching TRBD1. The CDR3 runs to 15 residues. V lost 5 bases and J lost 4; bases outside the gene matches: 3. Germline CDR1 and CDR2: ENHRY and SYGVKD. The CDR3 nucleotides read TGTGCCATCAGTTCGGGACAGGGGGTCACCGGGGAGCTGTTTTTT. It specifies CAISSGQGVTGELFF.

This clonotype was seen many times. The V call is TRBV7-2, the J call TRBJ1-6; D might be TRBD1 (5 bases). V was shortened by 4 bases and J by 1 base, with 8 bases between the two germline ends. The germline V gene has CDR1 SGHTA and CDR2 FQGNSA. The CDR3 is 15 residues long. The CDR3 loop reads CASSWGSSYNSPLHF. The CDR3 DNA reads TGTGCCAGCAGCTGGGGGTCGTCCTATAATTCACCCCTCCACTTT.

This rearrangement joins TRBV24-1 to TRBJ2-7, with 9 bases identical to TRBD1. V dropped 3 bases and J dropped 3; count of bases not matched to a gene: 5. CDR3 length: 15 residues. The V gene's germline CDR1 is KGHDR and CDR2 SFDVKD. CDR3 sequence: CATSDPGTGYYEQYF. CDR3 DNA sequence: TGTGCCACCAGTGATCCGGGGACAGGGTACTACGAGCAGTACTTC.